Each of the 12 T cell receptor beta chains below was sequenced from the same sample in a study of blood T cell repertoires in COVID-19. The assay was immunoSEQ multiplex PCR, and TCRdb's table has in-frame clones only and misses some. Of 300,000 to 350,000 clones listed, around nine tenths are singletons. Sequenced input: peripheral blood. The receptors originated from a woman aged 25 to 39 with COVID-19, enrolled during active disease.

The V gene is TRBV13, the J gene TRBJ2-7; D is undetermined. V was pared by 5 bases and J by 6 bases, with 8 bases between. This CDR3 contains 11 residues. From germline, CDR1 is PRHDT and CDR2 FYEKMQ (reference sequence). The CDR3 region is CASSRASEQYF. Written as DNA, the CDR3 is TGTGCCAGCAGCCGAGCGTCCGAGCAGTACTTC.

The rearrangement links TRBV10-3 to TRBJ1-2, with 7 bases lining up with TRBD1. Unmatched junction bases numbered 2, after V lost 0 bases and J lost 1 base. This CDR3 region has 15 residues. Looked up from germline, CDR1 is ENHRY and CDR2 is SYGVKD. CDR3 DNA sequence: TGTGCCATCAGTGAGTCTGGGACAGATAACTATGGCTACACCTTC. Its translation: CAISESGTDNYGYTF.

The gene calls are TRBV28 and TRBJ2-3, with 14 bases identical to TRBD2. J was trimmed by 6 bases and V by 6 bases; bases with no gene match: 8. The CDR3 is made up of 16 amino acids. Germline V gene lookup returns CDR1 MDHEN and CDR2 SYDVKM. The CDR3 DNA is TGTGCCAGCAGGATAGGACTAGCGGGAGGCCCTGATACGCAGTATTTT. Encoded protein: CASRIGLAGGPDTQYF.

This clone was found a few times. V gene TRBV5-8 combines with J gene TRBJ1-2; 7 bases are a match to TRBD1. This CDR3 comprises 15 residues. Trimming took 2 bases from V and 4 from J; bases not matched to a gene: 8. Germline V CDR1 and CDR2: SGHTS, YDEGEE. The CDR3 protein is CASSLPQGFGYGYTF. CDR3 bases: TGTGCCAGCAGCTTACCACAGGGGTTTGGCTATGGCTACACCTTC.

Comment on this clone: This sample also contains other DNA sequences that code for the same CDR3. The rearrangement joins TRBV20-1 to TRBJ2-7; D is unclear. Germline loops: CDR1 DFQATT, CDR2 SNEGSKA (reference sequence). The length of the CDR3 is 11 residues. Trimming left V 3 bases short and J 1 base short, with 4 bases between. CDR3: CSASRSYEQYF. CDR3 coding DNA: TGCAGTGCTAGTCGGTCCTACGAGCAGTACTTC.

The V gene is TRBV7-9, the J gene TRBJ1-2, with D unresolved. The CDR3 contains 14 residues. Trimming stripped 0 bases from V and 4 bases from J, with 9 bases between. From germline, CDR1 is SEHNR and CDR2 FQNEAQ (reference sequence). The CDR3 loop reads CASSLANSFYGYTF. DNA for the CDR3: TGTGCCAGCAGCTTAGCGAATAGTTTCTATGGCTACACCTTC.

The genes are TRBV28 and TRBJ2-5; the D gene is possibly TRBD2 (5 bases). V was pared by 5 bases and J by 2 bases, with 18 bases between. CDR3 length: 16 amino acids. The V gene's germline CDR1 is MDHEN and CDR2 SYDVKM. The CDR3 nucleotides read TGTGCCAGCAGTCCTATGGCCCGAGGGATACAAGAGACCCAGTACTTC. Its translation is CASSPMARGIQETQYF.

The rearrangement joins TRBV6-5 to TRBJ1-2; a possible D gene is TRBD1 (5 bases). The CDR3 extends over 13 amino acids. The germline gives CDR1 MNHEY, CDR2 SVGAGI. Trimming shortened V by 6 bases and J by 12 bases, and 20 bases separated the two germline ends. CDR3 bases: TGTGCCAGCAGCCTTCAATCAGGGAGGGTCAACACCTTC. Amino acids: CASSLQSGRVNTF.

Only one count was recorded for this clone. The CDR3 here is CSVGQSMNTEAFF. CDR3 bases: TGCAGCGTCGGACAGTCCATGAACACTGAAGCTTTCTTT. V is TRBV29-1 and J is TRBJ1-1; a weak D match, TRBD1 (6 bases). The CDR3 totals 13 residues. Germline V CDR1 and CDR2: SQVTM, ANQGSEA. V gave up 6 bases and J gave up 0 bases, with 11 bases separating them.

CDR3 coding DNA: TGTGCCAGCAGTTACTCTATGGGGAGGAACACTGAAGCTTTCTTT. It yields the protein CASSYSMGRNTEAFF. The chain recombines TRBV6-5 with TRBJ1-1; D gene ambiguous. In germline, CDR1 is MNHEY, CDR2 SVGAGI. This CDR3 is 15 amino acids long. Trimming stripped 0 bases from V and 1 base from J, with 9 bases between.

The chain is built from TRBV6-5 and TRBJ2-1; 8 bases map to TRBD2. Germline V gives CDR1 MNHEY, CDR2 SVGAGI. The junction had 8 bases not matched to a gene; V was cut back by 6 bases and J by 10 bases. There are 13 residues in the CDR3. This CDR3 is CASSPRGGREQFF. CDR3 nucleotide sequence: TGTGCCAGCAGCCCCCGTGGCGGGAGGGAGCAGTTCTTC.

This chain joins TRBV28 and TRBJ1-1, with TRBD1 identical over 7 bases. This CDR3 has 15 residues. Losses at the gene ends were 4 bases for V and 1 base for J; bases not matched to a gene: 6. Germline V gene data show CDR1 as MDHEN and CDR2 as SYDVKM. CDR3 coding DNA: TGTGCCAGCAGTTACCCGGACAGGACGAACACTGAAGCTTTCTTT. Translating gives CASSYPDRTNTEAFF.